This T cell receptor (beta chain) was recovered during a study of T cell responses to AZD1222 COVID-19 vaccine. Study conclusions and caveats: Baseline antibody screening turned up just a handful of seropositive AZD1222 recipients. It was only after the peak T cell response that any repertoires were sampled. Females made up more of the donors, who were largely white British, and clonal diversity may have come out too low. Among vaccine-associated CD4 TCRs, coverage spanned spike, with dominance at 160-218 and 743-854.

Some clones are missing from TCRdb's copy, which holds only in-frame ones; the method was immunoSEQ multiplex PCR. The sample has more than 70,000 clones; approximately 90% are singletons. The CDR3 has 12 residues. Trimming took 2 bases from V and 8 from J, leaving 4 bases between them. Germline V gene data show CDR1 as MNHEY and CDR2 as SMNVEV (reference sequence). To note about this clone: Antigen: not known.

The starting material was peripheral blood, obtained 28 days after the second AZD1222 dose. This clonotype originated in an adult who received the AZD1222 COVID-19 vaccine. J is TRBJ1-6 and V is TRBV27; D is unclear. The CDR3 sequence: CASSLVDSPLHF. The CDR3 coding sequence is TGTGCCAGCAGTTTAGTTGATTCACCCCTCCACTTT.